A selection of T cell receptor beta chains follows, all from one sample in a study of CD8+ T cells in alopecia areata. Assay used: immunoSEQ multiplex PCR; TCRdb lists only in-frame clones, some missing. The sample lists 150,000 or so clones, 50% to 70% seen once, with approximately 0.91% in the top ten. The sequencing used CD4+ T cells sorted from blood, collected at week 4, from a patient treated with tofacitinib. The receptor set was obtained from a human donor with alopecia areata. The CDR3 runs from the conserved cysteine through the conserved F or W. The D gene is left open where the match is weak. Not all rows give a size; the values are once, few, many and, for expanded clones, a class.

TRBV5-1	TRBJ2-5	-	-	TGCGCCAGCAGCTTGGAAGCTAGCAGGAAGACCCAGTACTTC	CASSLEASRKTQYF
TRBV7-2	TRBJ2-7	-	-	TGTGCCAGCAGCTTAGGTTTATCCGACGAGCAGTACTTC	CASSLGLSDEQYF
TRBV7-9	TRBJ2-7	-	-	TGTGCCAGCAGCGCGGGACTTTACGAGCAGTACTTC	CASSAGLYEQYF
TRBV30	TRBJ2-5	TRBD2	-	TGTGCCTGGAGTGCCGGGACTAGCGAGCAAGAGACCCAGTACTTC	CAWSAGTSEQETQYF
TRBV6-5	TRBJ1-5	-	-	TGTGCCAGCAGTTACCGGGCCCGGGGGGATCAGCCCCAGCATTTT	CASSYRARGDQPQHF
TRBV7-9	TRBJ1-2	TRBD1	many	TGTGCCAGCAGCTCGGGACAGTCGATTAGGGGCTACACCTTC	CASSSGQSIRGYTF
TRBV29-1	TRBJ1-5	-	-	TGCAGCGTTGTGTCAGGGACTTCGGGGCAGCCCCAGCATTTT	CSVVSGTSGQPQHF
TRBV9	TRBJ2-6	-	-	TGTGCCAGCAGCCATTCAGGGGCGGGGGCCAACGTCCTGACTTTC	CASSHSGAGANVLTF
TRBV9	TRBJ1-3	TRBD1	-	TGTGCCAGCAGCGTATCGGGACAGACTTTCCTCTCTGGAAACACCATATATTTT	CASSVSGQTFLSGNTIYF
TRBV7-3	TRBJ2-3	-	-	TGTGCCAGCAGCCCCTTTGTGGGGGGCACAGATACGCAGTATTTT	CASSPFVGGTDTQYF
TRBV27	TRBJ2-3	-	-	TGTGCCAGCAGTTTGGGGGGAAGGGTTCAAGATACGCAGTATTTT	CASSLGGRVQDTQYF
TRBV30	TRBJ1-1	-	-	TGTGCCTGGAGCCTGGCGGCGATTACTGAAGCTTTCTTT	CAWSLAAITEAFF
TRBV2	TRBJ1-1	-	-	TGTGCCAGCAGGGAGGTACGGGGGAACGAGTTT	CASREVRGNEF
TRBV5-4	TRBJ2-3	-	-	TGTGCCAGCAGCTTGGCTCAGGGCGGGAATACGCAGTATTTT	CASSLAQGGNTQYF
TRBV27	TRBJ2-4	-	-	TGTGCCAGCAGTGTGGGGGGCAAAAACATTCAGTACTTC	CASSVGGKNIQYF
TRBV29-1	TRBJ1-1	-	-	TGCAGCGCCGAAAGGGGGGGGCCTGAAGCTTTCTTT	CSAERGGPEAFF
TRBV15	TRBJ2-7	-	-	TGTGCCACCAGCAGAGATCCAGGGGCCGAGCAGTACTTC	CATSRDPGAEQYF
TRBV5-6	TRBJ1-3	-	-	TGTGCCAGCAGCTTGGGCAGGGTCGGAAACACCATATATTTT	CASSLGRVGNTIYF
TRBV7-2	TRBJ1-2	-	-	TGTGCCAGCTTAAAGCTCTATGGCTACACCTTC	CASLKLYGYTF
TRBV2	TRBJ2-6	-	-	TGTGCCAGCAGTAGGGACACTGTCTCTGGGGCCAACGTCCTGACTTTC	CASSRDTVSGANVLTF
TRBV7-6	TRBJ1-1	-	few	TGTGCCAGCAGCGCAGACCTTAACACTGAAGCTTTCTTT	CASSADLNTEAFF